These 21 T cell receptor beta chains were sequenced from one sample in a study of cytomegalovirus exposure and HLA in healthy donors. The PCR ran on 60 Vbeta and 13 Jbeta primers. The assay was immunoSEQ multiplex PCR, and TCRdb's table has in-frame clones only and misses some. Here the sample spans more than 95,000 clones, approximately 72% being singletons. The specimen was PBMCs. Receptors were obtained from a woman between 45 and 65 years old in good health and CMV-seronegative.

This chain links TRBV7-3 with TRBJ2-3, with 10 nucleotides matching TRBD2. Germline CDR1 is SGHTA and CDR2 is FQGTGA. The CDR3 contains 18 residues. With 0 bases clipped from V and 3 bases from J, the junction kept 9 bases outside the gene matches. The CDR3 spells CASSLTGPSGGTTDTQYF. The CDR3 DNA reads as TGTGCCAGCAGCTTAACGGGGCCTAGCGGGGGAACTACAGATACGCAGTATTTT.

J is TRBJ2-5 and V is TRBV30; no reliable D call. Gene TRBJ2-7 matches the end of the DNA better, so the J call may be wrong. This CDR3 region has 12 residues. Germline V gives CDR1 GTSNPN, CDR2 SVGIG (reference sequence). The CDR3 reads CAWSSPPYEQYF. The CDR3 DNA is TGTGCCTGGAGTTCCCCCCCTTACGAGCAGTACTTC.

J is TRBJ2-5 and V is TRBV5-1; 8 nucleotides agree with TRBD1. The CDR3 length is 14 residues. Losses at the gene ends were 5 bases for V and 1 base for J; bases not matched to a gene: 4. Germline CDR1 and CDR2: SGHRS and YFSETQ. Written as DNA, the CDR3 is TGCGCCAGCAGTCCGGACAGGGCCCAAGAGACCCAGTACTTC. Protein: CASSPDRAQETQYF.

CDR3 sequence (DNA): TGTGCCAGCAGCTTAGGAAGCGGGAGGGGATCCTACGAGCAGTACTTC. Translation gives CASSLGSGRGSYEQYF. V usage is TRBV7-2 and J usage is TRBJ2-7, with 10 nucleotides matching TRBD2. There are 16 residues in the CDR3. Germline CDR1 SGHTA, CDR2 FQGNSA. V dropped 1 base and J dropped 1; count of bases not matched to a gene: 4.

A few counts support this clone. This chain uses TRBV6-6 with TRBJ2-7; the match to TRBD1 covers 9 bases. Germline V gene sequence: CDR1 MNHNY, CDR2 SVGAGI (reference sequence). V lost 5 bases, J lost 5 bases, and 7 bases stayed unmatched. This CDR3 has 14 residues. As DNA, the CDR3 is TGTGCCAGCAGTCGGCCGGGACAGGGCGACGAGCAGTACTTC. Translated: CASSRPGQGDEQYF.

The chain employs TRBV6-5 and TRBJ2-1, with 9 bases matching TRBD2. The CDR3 runs to 16 residues. Germline V lookup: CDR1 MNHEY, CDR2 SVGAGI. The V gene end was trimmed by 0 bases and the J gene end by 9 bases; junction bases not matched to a gene: 9. CDR3 bases: TGTGCCAGCAGTTACTCTGAGCGGGGGGTGTCGCTTGAGCAGTTCTTC. Translation gives CASSYSERGVSLEQFF.

This rearrangement joins TRBV18 to TRBJ2-5; 10 nucleotides match TRBD2. The CDR3 is 15 amino acids. The ends lost 3 bases at V and 4 bases at J; junction bases unmatched: 5. Germline V gene lookup returns CDR1 KGHSH and CDR2 LQKENI. The CDR3 spells CASSPKTSGLETQYF. For the CDR3, the DNA is TGTGCCAGCTCACCCAAGACTAGCGGGTTAGAGACCCAGTACTTC. Combining the CDR3 with reference TRBV18 and TRBJ2-5 gives the whole variable domain NAGVMQNPRHLVRRRGQEARLRCSPMKGHSHVYWYRQLPEEGLKFMVYLQKENIIDESGMPKERFSAEFPKEGPSILRIQQVVRGDSAAYFCASSPKTSGLETQYFGPGTRLLVL.

DNA of the CDR3: TGCGCCAGCAGCTTGGATCCGGATACTACCTACGAGCAGTACTTC. The encoded protein is CASSLDPDTTYEQYF. The chain joins TRBV5-1 to TRBJ2-7; D not certain. V dropped 0 bases and J dropped 2 bases, with 12 bases sitting between them. Germline-derived CDR1 and CDR2 are SGHRS and YFSETQ. This CDR3 has 15 amino acids.

This clone appeared once. The chain is built from TRBV9 and TRBJ2-5, with 12 bases identical to TRBD2. V lost 4 bases, J lost 7 bases, and 11 bases stayed unmatched. The CDR3 extends over 16 amino acids. Germline CDR1 reads SGDLS; CDR2 reads YYNGEE. The CDR3 region is CASSPWTSGISGTQYF. The CDR3 nucleotides read TGTGCCAGCAGCCCGTGGACTAGCGGGATCAGCGGGACCCAGTACTTC.

This clone was detected only a few times. This sequence joins TRBV18 and TRBJ1-2; TRBD1 aligns across 11 bases. The CDR3 totals 14 residues. The germline gives CDR1 KGHSH, CDR2 LQKENI. Trimming removed 4 bases from V and 5 bases from J; junction bases left unmatched: 3. The CDR3 loop is CASSQGQGEYGYTF. The CDR3 nucleotides read TGTGCCAGCTCACAGGGACAGGGGGAGTATGGCTACACCTTC.

In this sample, this clone turned up a few times. V gene TRBV19 combines with J gene TRBJ1-5; D gene ambiguous. The germline V gene has CDR1 LNHDA and CDR2 SQIVND (reference sequence). V dropped 1 base and J dropped 2 bases, with 3 bases sitting between them. The CDR3 contains 13 residues. CDR3 nucleotide sequence: TGTGCCAGTAGTATAGGCGGCAATCAGCCCCAGCATTTT. Translating gives CASSIGGNQPQHF. Full variable domain (missing parts from reference TRBV19 and TRBJ1-5): DGGITQSPKYLFRKEGQNVTLSCEQNLNHDAMYWYRQDPGQGLRLIYYSQIVNDFQKGDIAEGYSVSREKKESFPLTVTSAQKNPTAFYLCASSIGGNQPQHFGDGTRLSIL.

This chain joins TRBV13 and TRBJ1-5; no clear D gene. CDR1 PRHDT and CDR2 FYEKMQ come from the germline V gene (reference sequence). The V end was cut by 0 bases, the J end by 3 bases, with 12 bases between. The CDR3 runs 16 residues. Written as DNA, the CDR3 is TGTGCCAGCAGCTTAGGCCCGCAGGCTAACAATCAGCCCCAGCATTTT. This gives the protein CASSLGPQANNQPQHF.

The chain joins TRBV19 to TRBJ2-5; 10 positions agree with TRBD2. Germline values: CDR1 LNHDA, CDR2 SQIVND (reference sequence). This CDR3 has 16 residues. Germline trimming cut 5 bases from V and 5 bases from J; bases unmatched to any gene: 11. CDR3 nucleotides: TGTGCCAGTAGTGTCCCGAGCGGGGGGGCTTGGGAGACCCAGTACTTC. The encoded protein is CASSVPSGGAWETQYF.

The chain joins TRBV2 to TRBJ2-1; 9 nucleotides match TRBD1. Trimming cost V 6 bases and J 14 bases; bases outside gene matches: 11. The CDR3 covers 13 residues. The germline V gene has CDR1 SNHLY and CDR2 FYNNEI. Here the CDR3 reads CASSGLLDRGEFF. The CDR3 region has the DNA TGTGCCAGCAGCGGTTTGCTGGACAGGGGCGAGTTCTTC.

This clone was seen only a few times. The gene calls are TRBV28 and TRBJ2-3, with 7 bases lining up with TRBD2. Germline V gene lookup returns CDR1 MDHEN and CDR2 SYDVKM. This CDR3 spans 15 amino acids. V dropped 4 bases and J dropped 5; count of bases not matched to a gene: 9. The CDR3 protein is CASSYTSARGDTQYF. The CDR3 DNA reads TGTGCCAGCAGTTACACTAGCGCGAGGGGAGATACGCAGTATTTT.

This clone was counted between two and nine times. The rearrangement joins TRBV10-2 to TRBJ2-7, with D maybe TRBD2 (6 bases). In germline, CDR1 is WSHSY, CDR2 SAAADI. Trimming pared 8 bases from V and 4 bases from J, leaving 15 bases between. The CDR3 has 13 residues. The CDR3 region has the DNA TGCGCCAGCGGGACTCAACAAAAGTACGAGCAGTACTTC. Its protein is CASGTQQKYEQYF.

This clone appeared a single time. This rearrangement joins TRBV29-1 to TRBJ2-5; the match to TRBD1 covers 10 bases. The CDR3 sequence is 15 residues long. The ends lost 4 bases at V and 4 bases at J; junction bases unmatched: 9. Germline CDR1 reads SQVTM; CDR2 reads ANQGSEA. The CDR3: CSVVGQGNLRETQYF. In nucleotides, the CDR3 is TGCAGCGTTGTGGGACAGGGGAATCTCCGAGAGACCCAGTACTTC.

This chain's CDR3 is CASSYSGQGSEKLFF. CDR3 coding DNA: TGTGCCAGCAGTTACTCGGGGCAGGGGAGCGAAAAACTGTTTTTT. The chain recombines TRBV6-5 with TRBJ1-4; D perhaps matches TRBD1 (6 bases). Trimming took off 0 bases at V and 8 bases at J, with 13 bases between the two ends. The germline V gene has CDR1 MNHEY and CDR2 SVGAGI. The CDR3 runs 15 residues.

This chain links TRBV2 with TRBJ1-2, with a weak D call TRBD1 (6 bases). With 2 bases removed from V and 7 bases from J, the gap between germline ends came to 14 bases. The germline V gene encodes CDR1 SNHLY and CDR2 FYNNEI. CDR3 length: 14 amino acids. The CDR3 loop is CASSETLTTGGYTF. DNA of the CDR3: TGTGCCAGCAGTGAAACCCTGACGACAGGTGGCTACACCTTC.

This chain joins TRBV29-1 and TRBJ2-7, with D maybe TRBD2 (6 bases). The CDR3 runs to 12 residues. Germline-derived CDR1 and CDR2 are SQVTM and ANQGSEA. The V gene lost 4 bases and the J gene lost 3 bases, with 10 bases spanning the gap. The CDR3 sequence: CSVGPSDYEQYF. The CDR3 DNA sequence: TGCAGCGTTGGGCCTAGCGACTACGAGCAGTACTTC.

This clone was seen a few times. V and J are TRBV14 and TRBJ1-2; no definite D call. Germline V lookup: CDR1 SGHDN, CDR2 FVKESK. V gave up 4 bases and J gave up 1 base, with 16 bases separating them. There are 16 residues in the CDR3. The CDR3 loop reads CASSRPIGALNYGYTF. In nucleotides, the CDR3 is TGTGCCAGCAGCCGACCCATTGGAGCCCTTAACTATGGCTACACCTTC.